A selection of T cell receptor beta chains follows, all from one sample in a study of blood T cell repertoires in COVID-19. Only in-frame clones appear in the TCRdb table, and some are missing; sequencing was by immunoSEQ multiplex PCR. The profile covers over 150,000 clones, with around 78% appearing a single time and about 1.8% taken by the ten largest. The specimen was peripheral blood. Receptors originate from a man older than 75 with acute or convalescent COVID-19. Both conserved end residues are part of each CDR3. D genes are given only for firm matches. A clone size is listed for some rows: how often the clone was seen (once, few, many), or a class if it is expanded.

CDR3 protein	CDR3 DNA	D gene	V gene	clone size	J gene
CASTSGGEQFF	TGTGCCAGCACCAGTGGGGGGGAGCAGTTCTTC	-	TRBV7-2	-	TRBJ2-1
CASSPLGQGARTGELFF	TGTGCCAGCTCACCACTGGGACAGGGGGCCAGGACCGGGGAGCTGTTTTTT	TRBD1	TRBV18	-	TRBJ2-2
CASSIDYMNTEAFF	TGTGCCAGTAGTATAGATTACATGAACACTGAAGCTTTCTTT	-	TRBV19	many	TRBJ1-1
CASQPGGYTGELFF	TGTGCCAGTCAGCCAGGGGGCTATACCGGGGAGCTGTTTTTT	TRBD1	TRBV19	many	TRBJ2-2
CASSEDEDYGYTF	TGTGCCAGCAGTGAAGACGAGGACTATGGCTACACCTTC	-	TRBV6-1	few	TRBJ1-2
CAWDQGASADTQYF	TGTGCCTGGGATCAGGGGGCCTCGGCAGATACGCAGTATTTT	TRBD1	TRBV30	-	TRBJ2-3
CASSPQGASGNTIYF	TGTGCCAGCAGCCCACAGGGTGCGTCTGGAAACACCATATATTTT	-	TRBV7-9	-	TRBJ1-3
CASSPLLTGSSGANVLTF	TGTGCCAGCAGCCCTTTATTGACCGGGAGCTCTGGGGCCAACGTCCTGACTTTC	-	TRBV6-2/TRBV6-3	-	TRBJ2-6
CASSLASSGLSYEQYF	TGTGCCAGCAGTCTGGCCTCTAGCGGACTCTCCTACGAGCAGTACTTC	TRBD2	TRBV2	-	TRBJ2-7
CASSQPTGGRETQYF	TGCGCCAGCAGCCAACCCACAGGGGGCAGGGAGACCCAGTACTTC	TRBD1	TRBV4-1	-	TRBJ2-5
CASSVVAGGIGAGELFF	TGTGCCAGCAGCGTAGTGGCAGGGGGCATCGGTGCCGGGGAGCTGTTTTTT	TRBD1	TRBV9	-	TRBJ2-2
CAWSVGSGSYNEQFF	TGTGCCTGGAGTGTTGGGAGCGGCTCCTACAATGAGCAGTTCTTC	-	TRBV30	-	TRBJ2-1
CASSIVHSGATEAFF	TGTGCCAGTAGTATAGTACACAGCGGGGCCACTGAAGCTTTCTTT	-	TRBV19	-	TRBJ1-1
CASSTNRDNSPLHF	TGTGCCAGCAGCACCAACAGGGATAATTCACCCCTCCACTTT	-	TRBV5-4	-	TRBJ1-6
CASSFPGSAKLFF	TGTGCCAGCAGTTTCCCAGGCTCTGCAAAACTGTTTTTT	-	TRBV6-5	-	TRBJ1-4
CASSQRDASGVYEQYF	TGTGCCAGCAGTCAAAGGGATGCTAGCGGGGTCTACGAGCAGTACTTC	TRBD2	TRBV6-2/TRBV6-3	few	TRBJ2-7
CASSLLNTEAFF	TGTGCCAGCTCACTATTGAACACTGAAGCTTTCTTT	-	TRBV18	-	TRBJ1-1
CASSPGGFGQPQHF	TGTGCCAGCAGTCCCGGGGGGTTCGGTCAGCCCCAGCATTTT	-	TRBV7-9	-	TRBJ1-5
CASSFGQENTIYF	TGTGCCAGCAGCTTTGGACAAGAGAACACCATATATTTT	-	TRBV5-5	-	TRBJ1-3
CATSGYRGGGPEAFF	TGTGCCACCAGTGGATATAGGGGGGGCGGCCCTGAAGCTTTCTTT	-	TRBV24-1	-	TRBJ1-1
CASSQGQGAFYGYTF	TGTGCCAGCAGCCAAGGACAGGGGGCTTTCTATGGCTACACCTTC	TRBD1	TRBV3-1/TRBV3-2	-	TRBJ1-2
CASSRDRGRSDTQYF	TGTGCCAGCTCTCGGGACAGGGGGCGTTCAGATACGCAGTATTTT	TRBD1	TRBV18	-	TRBJ2-3
CASSQRTYGANVLTF	TGTGCCAGCAGTCAACGGACTTATGGGGCCAACGTCCTGACTTTC	-	TRBV25-1	few	TRBJ2-6
CASGSGGTGSGYTF	TGTGCTAGTGGTTCGGGGGGGACAGGGAGCGGCTACACCTTC	TRBD1	TRBV12-5	-	TRBJ1-2
CASRDTGSIGTDTQYF	TGTGCCAGTAGGGATACAGGGAGTATTGGCACAGATACGCAGTATTTT	-	TRBV19	-	TRBJ2-3
CSVEDRIYGYTF	TGCAGCGTTGAGGACAGGATCTATGGCTACACCTTC	TRBD1	TRBV29-1	-	TRBJ1-2
CASSYVRQGGRNGYTF	TGTGCCAGCAGTTACGTGAGACAGGGTGGGCGGAATGGCTACACCTTC	TRBD1	TRBV6-5	-	TRBJ1-2
CASISGGGSGNTIYF	TGTGCCAGCATTTCCGGGGGAGGCTCTGGAAACACCATATATTTT	-	TRBV6-5	-	TRBJ1-3
CASSENRAGGQDTQYF	TGTGCCAGCAGTGAGAACAGAGCGGGGGGGCAGGATACGCAGTATTTT	TRBD2	TRBV2	-	TRBJ2-3
CASRFGGANTEAFF	TGTGCAAGTCGCTTTGGGGGCGCGAACACTGAAGCTTTCTTT	-	TRBV12-2	many	TRBJ1-1
CASSSPTGGHGYTF	TGTGCCAGCAGCTCCCCGACCGGAGGACATGGCTACACCTTC	-	TRBV7-9	-	TRBJ1-2
CASSQAGTGYVEQFF	TGTGCCAGCAGCCAAGCCGGGACAGGGTATGTTGAGCAGTTCTTC	TRBD1	TRBV3-1/TRBV3-2	-	TRBJ2-1
CASSWGQGDGYGYTF	TGTGCCAGCAGCTGGGGACAGGGGGACGGCTATGGCTACACCTTC	TRBD1	TRBV5-6	-	TRBJ1-2
CASSYDRGQETQYF	TGTGCCAGCAGCTATGACAGGGGACAAGAGACCCAGTACTTC	TRBD1	TRBV5-8	few	TRBJ2-5
CASSQGDTEAFF	TGTGCCAGCAGCCAGGGAGATACTGAAGCTTTCTTT	-	TRBV3-1/TRBV3-2	-	TRBJ1-1
CAISTGIAMNTGELFF	TGTGCCATCAGCACAGGTATAGCAATGAACACCGGGGAGCTGTTTTTT	-	TRBV10-3	-	TRBJ2-2
CASSLVGQMNTEAFF	TGTGCCAGCAGTTTAGTAGGACAGATGAACACTGAAGCTTTCTTT	-	TRBV28	once	TRBJ1-1
CASSHSTGANVLTF	TGTGCCAGCAGCCATTCTACTGGGGCCAACGTCCTGACTTTC	-	TRBV3-1/TRBV3-2	-	TRBJ2-6
CASSLSGTGGSGNTIYF	TGCGCCAGCAGCCTCTCGGGGACAGGGGGCTCTGGAAACACCATATATTTT	TRBD1	TRBV4-1	-	TRBJ1-3
CASSLAIGTNVGGYTF	TGCGCCAGCAGCTTGGCTATCGGGACAAATGTAGGTGGCTACACCTTC	-	TRBV5-1	-	TRBJ1-2
CASSDGGFGDGYTF	TGTGCCAGCAGTGACGGGGGTTTCGGGGATGGCTACACCTTC	-	TRBV6-1	-	TRBJ1-2
CASSYRGTGGSTEAFF	TGTGCCAGCAGTTACCGCGGCACAGGCGGTAGCACTGAAGCTTTCTTT	-	TRBV6-5	medium-sized	TRBJ1-1
CASSSLARRGGNNEQFF	TGTGCCAGCAGCTCCTTGGCACGGAGGGGGGGAAACAATGAGCAGTTCTTC	-	TRBV11-2	-	TRBJ2-1
CASSQGTANPEAFF	TGTGCCAGCAGCCAAGGGACAGCGAATCCTGAAGCTTTCTTT	TRBD1	TRBV6-5	-	TRBJ1-1
CASSRRAGELFF	TGTGCCAGCAGCCGGAGGGCCGGGGAGCTGTTTTTT	-	TRBV12-3/TRBV12-4	-	TRBJ2-2
CASSEYRGRQDQPQHF	TGTGCCAGCAGTGAATACAGGGGTAGGCAAGATCAGCCCCAGCATTTT	TRBD1	TRBV6-1	-	TRBJ1-5
CASSPGQSREKLFF	TGTGCCAGCAGTCCGGGACAATCTCGTGAAAAACTGTTTTTT	-	TRBV2	-	TRBJ1-4
CSVHGTGDTGELFF	TGCAGCGTCCACGGGACAGGGGACACCGGGGAGCTGTTTTTT	TRBD1	TRBV29-1	few	TRBJ2-2
CASNRDRDWGYTF	TGTGCCAGTAACCGAGACAGGGACTGGGGCTACACCTTC	TRBD1	TRBV19	-	TRBJ1-2
CASSWGQGSGANVLTF	TGTGCCAGCAGCTGGGGACAGGGGTCGGGGGCCAACGTCCTGACTTTC	TRBD1	TRBV5-6	-	TRBJ2-6